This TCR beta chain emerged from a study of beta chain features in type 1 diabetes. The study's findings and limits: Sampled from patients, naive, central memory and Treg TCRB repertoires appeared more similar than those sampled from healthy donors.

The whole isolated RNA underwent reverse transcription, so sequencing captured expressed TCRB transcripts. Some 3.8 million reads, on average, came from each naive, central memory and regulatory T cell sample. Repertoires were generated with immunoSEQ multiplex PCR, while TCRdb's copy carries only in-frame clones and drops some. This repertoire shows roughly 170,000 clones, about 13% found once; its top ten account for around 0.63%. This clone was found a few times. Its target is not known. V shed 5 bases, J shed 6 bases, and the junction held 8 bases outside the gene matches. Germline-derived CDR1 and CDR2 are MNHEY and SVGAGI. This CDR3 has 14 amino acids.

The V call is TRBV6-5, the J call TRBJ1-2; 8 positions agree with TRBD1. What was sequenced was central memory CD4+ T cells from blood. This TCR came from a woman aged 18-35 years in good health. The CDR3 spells CASSDQTGDDGYTF. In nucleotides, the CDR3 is TGTGCCAGCAGTGACCAGACAGGGGACGATGGCTACACCTTC.